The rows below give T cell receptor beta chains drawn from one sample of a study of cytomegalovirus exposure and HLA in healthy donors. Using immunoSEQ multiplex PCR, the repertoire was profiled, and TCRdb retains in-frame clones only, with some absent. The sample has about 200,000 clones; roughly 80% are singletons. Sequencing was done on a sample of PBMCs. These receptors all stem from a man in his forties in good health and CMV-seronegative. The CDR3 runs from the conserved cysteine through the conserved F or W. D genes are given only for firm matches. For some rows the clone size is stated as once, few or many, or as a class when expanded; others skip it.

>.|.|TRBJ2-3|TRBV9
CASSVETASDTQYF
TGTGCCAGCAGCGTAGAGACAGCATCAGATACGCAGTATTTT
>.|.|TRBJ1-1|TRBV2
CASSERVGAFF
TGTGCCAGCAGTGAGAGGGTGGGCGCTTTCTTT
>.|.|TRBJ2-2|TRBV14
CASSRGLNTGELFF
TGTGCCAGCAGCCGTGGACTCAACACCGGGGAGCTGTTTTTT
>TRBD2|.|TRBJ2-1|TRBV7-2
CASSFSSERGGRDNEQFF
TGTGCCAGCAGCTTTTCGAGTGAGCGGGGGGGCCGCGACAATGAGCAGTTCTTC
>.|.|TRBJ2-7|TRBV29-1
CSARGYYEQYF
TGCAGCGCTAGGGGGTACTACGAGCAGTACTTC
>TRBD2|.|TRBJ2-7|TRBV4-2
CASSQGDYQTRYEQYF
TGTGCCAGCAGCCAAGGGGACTACCAAACGCGTTACGAGCAGTACTTC
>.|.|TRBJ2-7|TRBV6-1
CASILMAGSWVEQYF
TGTGCCAGCATACTTATGGCGGGCTCTTGGGTGGAGCAGTACTTC
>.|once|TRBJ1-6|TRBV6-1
CASSEVGAGNSPLHF
TGTGCCAGCAGTGAAGTGGGGGCAGGGAATTCACCCCTCCACTTT
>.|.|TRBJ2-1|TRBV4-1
CASSPLGAGGYNEQFF
TGCGCCAGCAGCCCTCTGGGTGCGGGCGGCTACAATGAGCAGTTCTTC
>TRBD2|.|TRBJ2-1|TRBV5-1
CASSLAGVNEQFF
TGCGCCAGCAGCCTAGCGGGGGTAAATGAGCAGTTCTTC
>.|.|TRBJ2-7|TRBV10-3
CATAGTTYEQYF
TGTGCCACCGCGGGCACGACCTACGAGCAGTACTTC
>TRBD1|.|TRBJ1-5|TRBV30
CAWSGTGNQPQHF
TGTGCCTGGAGCGGGACAGGGAACCAGCCCCAGCATTTT
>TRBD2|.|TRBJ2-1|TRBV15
CATSRDPPGGFYNEQFF
TGTGCCACCAGCAGAGATCCCCCGGGAGGGTTCTACAATGAGCAGTTCTTC
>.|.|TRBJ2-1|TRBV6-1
CASLPQGLIYNEQFF
TGTGCCAGTCTTCCCCAGGGGCTAATCTACAATGAGCAGTTCTTC
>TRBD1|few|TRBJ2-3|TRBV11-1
CASSLSGQGADTQYF
TGTGCCAGCAGCTTATCGGGACAGGGGGCAGATACGCAGTATTTT